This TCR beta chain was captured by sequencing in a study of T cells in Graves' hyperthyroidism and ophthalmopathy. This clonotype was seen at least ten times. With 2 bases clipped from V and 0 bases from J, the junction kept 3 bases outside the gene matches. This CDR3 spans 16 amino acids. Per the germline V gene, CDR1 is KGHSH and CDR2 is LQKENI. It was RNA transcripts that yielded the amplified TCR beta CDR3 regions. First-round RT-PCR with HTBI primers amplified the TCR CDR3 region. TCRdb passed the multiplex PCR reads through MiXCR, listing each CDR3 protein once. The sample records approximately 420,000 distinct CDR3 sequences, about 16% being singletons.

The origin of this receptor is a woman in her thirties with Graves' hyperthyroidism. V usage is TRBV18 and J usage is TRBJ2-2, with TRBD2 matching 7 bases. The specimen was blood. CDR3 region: CASSPRLAANTGELFF. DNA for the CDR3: TGTGCCAGCTCACCAAGGCTAGCGGCGAACACCGGGGAGCTGTTTTTT.